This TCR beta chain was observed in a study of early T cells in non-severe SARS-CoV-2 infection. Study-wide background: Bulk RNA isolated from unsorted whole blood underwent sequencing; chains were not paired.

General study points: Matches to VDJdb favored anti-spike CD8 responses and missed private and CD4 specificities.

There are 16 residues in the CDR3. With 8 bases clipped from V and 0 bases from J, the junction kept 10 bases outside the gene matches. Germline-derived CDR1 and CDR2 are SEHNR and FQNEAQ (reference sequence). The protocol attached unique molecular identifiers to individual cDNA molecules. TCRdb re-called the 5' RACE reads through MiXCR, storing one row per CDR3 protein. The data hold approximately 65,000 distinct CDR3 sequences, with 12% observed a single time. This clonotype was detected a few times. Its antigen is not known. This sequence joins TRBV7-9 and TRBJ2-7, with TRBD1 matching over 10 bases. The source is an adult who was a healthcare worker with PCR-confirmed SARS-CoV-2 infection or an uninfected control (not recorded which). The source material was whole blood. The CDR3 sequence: CASSGMGTGASYEQYF. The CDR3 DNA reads TGTGCCAGCTCCGGGATGGGGACAGGGGCCTCCTACGAGCAGTACTTC.